This TCR beta chain was profiled in a study of cytomegalovirus exposure and HLA in healthy donors. Comments on this clone: The target antigen is unknown. Other DNA sequences from this sample encode an identical CDR3 as well.

Study outcomes and limitations: About 87% or about 30% of the time was how often most TCR beta V segments were productive, according to an earlier analysis.

A multiplex PCR was run with 60 Vbeta primers and 13 Jbeta primers. Sequencing was performed with immunoSEQ multiplex PCR; in TCRdb, only in-frame clones are kept and a portion is missing. The sample includes 150,000 or so clones, about 80% of them seen just once. Germline V gene lookup returns CDR1 LNHDA and CDR2 SQIVND (reference sequence). J gave up 4 bases and V 3 bases, and 2 bases lay outside the gene matches. CDR3 length: 14 amino acids. This chain uses TRBV19 with TRBJ1-5, with 8 bases matching TRBD1. Sequences were obtained from PBMCs. This TCR was recovered from a middle-aged woman in good health and CMV-seronegative. The CDR3 DNA is TGTGCCAGTAGTATTAGGGACAGGAATCAGCCCCAGCATTTT. It yields the protein CASSIRDRNQPQHF.